This T cell receptor (beta chain) was documented in a study of shared clonotypes between healthy human individuals. About the study: Aged between 18 and 49, the donors were a couple of women and three men. Each donor contributed plates that comprised three CD4 naive, three CD4 memory, two CD8 naive and one CD8 memory.

Trimming at V came to 5 bases and at J to 0 bases, leaving 4 bases not matched to a gene. Germline CDR1 is LGHNA and CDR2 is YNFKEQ. This CDR3 spans 14 amino acids. It was across several immunoSEQ plates that each subset's genomic DNA was evenly split. Only in-frame clones appear in the TCRdb table, and some are missing; sequencing was by immunoSEQ multiplex PCR. The repertoire holds about 2.4 million clones, with 80% to 95% as singletons. With respect to this clone: Its antigen remains unidentified. The same CDR3 arises from other DNA sequences in this sample as well.

Study-wide points: The sampled material consisted only of blood, and tissue repertoires are likely to differ.

Sequencing was done on a sample of naive CD4+ T cells from PBMCs. Subset in this sample: CD45RA+ positively selected. The sequence derives from a man aged 18 to 29 in good health. Some clones in this sample may be carry-over from other donors' samples. The rearrangement uses TRBV4-2 and TRBJ2-7, with 7 positions matching TRBD1. The CDR3 reads CASSRTGSSYEQYF. CDR3 DNA: TGTGCCAGCAGCAGGACAGGCAGCTCCTACGAGCAGTACTTC.